This paragraph reports one T cell receptor (beta chain). The antigen is not known. The data were taken from a study of T cell responses to AZD1222 COVID-19 vaccine. The V end lost 2 bases, the J end lost 3 bases, and 5 bases lay between the germline ends. CDR3 size: 13 residues. Germline lookup yields CDR1 SGHAT and CDR2 FQNNGV. Study observations and caveats: The donor group comprised mostly white British people and more females; the analysis possibly underestimated clonal diversity. Spike-specific TCRs gained breadth and depth after people received two AZD1222 doses. The study sampled repertoires only after the peak T cell response.

Profiled with immunoSEQ multiplex PCR; TCRdb holds only in-frame clones, not every one. This table holds 200,000 to 250,000 clones, roughly 94% found once. The chain carries TRBV11-2 and TRBJ2-1; D is ambiguous. The sample was peripheral blood, taken 28 days after the second dose of the MenACWY control vaccine. This clonotype was obtained from an adult who received the MenACWY meningococcal vaccine as a control. CDR3 sequence (DNA): TGTGCCAGCAGCTTAAGTGTCTACAATGAGCAGTTCTTC. Residues: CASSLSVYNEQFF.